This paragraph reports one TCR beta chain. Its matching antigen is unknown. CDR1 MNHEY and CDR2 SVGAGI come from the germline V gene. Trimming left V 3 bases short and J 2 bases short, with 14 bases between. This CDR3 has 16 amino acids. This entry is derived from a study of cytomegalovirus exposure and HLA in healthy donors. The data were produced by immunoSEQ multiplex PCR, yet TCRdb's version contains in-frame clones alone and is incomplete. The repertoire includes roughly 80,000 clones, approximately 91% of them detected once, and about 1.9% sits in the top ten. Study-level points and caveats: Most TCR sequences were seen very rarely across donors, but some public TCRs occurred in many. Using the classifier, cytomegalovirus status was reportedly diagnosed with high specificity and sensitivity.

The sequencing sample was made of PBMCs. The clonotype was recovered from a man aged 30 to 45 in good health and CMV-seronegative. The chain joins TRBV6-5 to TRBJ2-1, with D tentatively TRBD1 (6 bases). The CDR3: CASSYLGARAYNEQFF. The DNA for the CDR3 is TGTGCCAGCAGTTATCTGGGGGCGAGGGCCTACAATGAGCAGTTCTTC.